One sample yielded the 10 T cell receptor beta chains listed below, sequenced in a study of blood T cell repertoires in COVID-19. Measured with immunoSEQ multiplex PCR; TCRdb has only the in-frame clones, and not every one. The top ten clones hold roughly a tenth of a sample with a few hundred thousand clones, 70% to 90% of them seen once. Specimen: PBMCs or T cells enriched from blood (not recorded which). These receptors all stem from a woman aged 40-49 years who had recovered from COVID-19.

This clone was observed once. This rearrangement joins TRBV28 to TRBJ2-1, with D perhaps matching TRBD2 (6 bases). CDR3 length equals 13 residues. V lost 5 bases, J lost 4 bases, and 9 bases lay in between. Germline V gene lookup returns CDR1 MDHEN and CDR2 SYDVKM. CDR3 protein: CASSLSGYNEQFF. The DNA of the CDR3 is TGTGCCAGCAGTCTTAGCGGTTACAATGAGCAGTTCTTC. Filled out from reference TRBV28 and TRBJ2-1, the complete variable domain reads DVKVTQSSRYLVKRTGEKVFLECVQDMDHENMFWYRQDPGLGLRLIYFSYDVKMKEKGDIPEGYSVSREKKERFSLILESASTNQTSMYLCASSLSGYNEQFFGPGTRLTVL.

This chain uses TRBV9 with TRBJ1-2; TRBD1 agrees at 8 bases. In germline, CDR1 is SGDLS, CDR2 YYNGEE. This CDR3 has 17 amino acids. The ends lost 3 bases at V and 2 bases at J; junction bases unmatched: 12. The CDR3 loop is CASSAGTGWLVNYGYTF. CDR3 nucleotide sequence: TGTGCCAGCAGCGCTGGGACAGGCTGGTTGGTAAACTATGGCTACACCTTC. The full variable domain, its missing parts supplied by reference TRBV9 and TRBJ1-2, is DSGVTQTPKHLITATGQRVTLRCSPRSGDLSVYWYQQSLDQGLQFLIQYYNGEERAKGNILERFSAQQFPDLHSELNLSSLELGDSALYFCASSAGTGWLVNYGYTFGSGTRLTVV.

This clone has just one count. V and J are TRBV27 and TRBJ2-2; 7 bases are shared with TRBD2. CDR1 is MNHEY and CDR2 is SMNVEV in the germline V gene (reference sequence). V gave up 6 bases and J gave up 0 bases; unmatched junction bases: 7. The CDR3 extends over 16 amino acids. The CDR3 sequence: CASRMGAGTNTGELFF. DNA for the CDR3: TGTGCCAGCAGAATGGGAGCGGGAACGAACACCGGGGAGCTGTTTTTT.

The rearrangement uses TRBV6-4 and TRBJ2-1, with 11 bases lining up with TRBD2. The CDR3 sequence is 15 residues long. CDR1 and CDR2 from the germline V gene are MRHNA and SNTAGT. V dropped 3 bases and J dropped 4; count of bases not matched to a gene: 2. This chain's CDR3 is CASSETSGTYNEQFF. The CDR3 DNA is TGTGCCAGCAGTGAGACTAGCGGGACTTACAATGAGCAGTTCTTC.

The chain combines TRBV28 with TRBJ2-7; D may be TRBD1 (5 bases). Germline values: CDR1 MDHEN, CDR2 SYDVKM. V was cut by 3 bases and J by 3 bases, with 15 bases left in between. The CDR3 is made up of 15 amino acids. CDR3 DNA: TGTGCCAGCAGTTTCACAGGCCTTATCAACTACGAGCAGTACTTC. It codes for CASSFTGLINYEQYF.

The chain carries TRBV6-1 and TRBJ1-2, with D unresolved. V lost 2 bases and J lost 7, with 17 bases in between. Per the germline V gene, CDR1 is MNHNS and CDR2 is SASEGT. The CDR3 length is 15 residues. The CDR3, as DNA: TGTGCCAGCAGTGAATTTCCGCCGCGCGATAGTGGCTACACCTTC. As protein: CASSEFPPRDSGYTF.

CDR3 nucleotide sequence: TGTGCCAGCAGGGTGGACAGGGGGCAATACTATGGCTACACCTTC. Translating it yields CASRVDRGQYYGYTF. The chain joins TRBV2 to TRBJ1-2; 11 positions match TRBD1. The V gene's germline CDR1 is SNHLY and CDR2 FYNNEI. Trimming took 6 bases from V and 3 from J; bases not matched to a gene: 6. This CDR3 region has 15 residues.

The gene calls are TRBV9 and TRBJ2-2; TRBD2 agrees at 7 bases. This CDR3 comprises 13 residues. Germline V gene lookup returns CDR1 SGDLS and CDR2 YYNGEE. V lost 3 bases and J lost 9; bases outside the gene matches: 5. Here the CDR3 DNA reads TGTGCCAGCAGCGGACCCGGGGGGAGGGAGCTGTTTTTT. It is translated as CASSGPGGRELFF.

V is TRBV3-1 (or the pseudogene TRBV3-2) and J is TRBJ2-5, with D perhaps matching TRBD2 (6 bases). CDR3 size: 15 residues. Per germline, CDR1 LGHDT and CDR2 YNNKEL (reference sequence). V was trimmed by 0 bases and J by 2 bases, leaving 10 bases between them. CDR3 residues: CASSQERDLQETQYF. CDR3 sequence (DNA): TGTGCCAGCAGCCAAGAGCGGGACCTACAAGAGACCCAGTACTTC.

This chain joins TRBV7-9 and TRBJ2-7; 8 nucleotides agree with TRBD1. The CDR3 runs 15 residues. CDR1 is SEHNR, CDR2 FQNEAQ, per germline (reference sequence). Unmatched junction bases numbered 7, after V lost 1 base and J lost 5 bases. As DNA, the CDR3 is TGTGCCAGCAGCTTAGTGGCGGCAGGGGGCGACGAGCAGTACTTC. Protein product: CASSLVAAGGDEQYF.